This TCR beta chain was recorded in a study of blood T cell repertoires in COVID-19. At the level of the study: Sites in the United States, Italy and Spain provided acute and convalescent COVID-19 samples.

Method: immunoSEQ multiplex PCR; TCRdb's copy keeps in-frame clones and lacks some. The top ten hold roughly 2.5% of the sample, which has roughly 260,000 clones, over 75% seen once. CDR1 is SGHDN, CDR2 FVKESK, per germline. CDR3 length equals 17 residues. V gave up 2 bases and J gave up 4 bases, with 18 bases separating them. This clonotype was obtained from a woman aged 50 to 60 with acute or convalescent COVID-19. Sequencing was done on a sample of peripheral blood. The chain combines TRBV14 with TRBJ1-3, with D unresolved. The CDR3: CASSQRGPGGDGNTIYF. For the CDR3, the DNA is TGTGCCAGCAGCCAACGAGGCCCGGGAGGAGACGGAAACACCATATATTTT.